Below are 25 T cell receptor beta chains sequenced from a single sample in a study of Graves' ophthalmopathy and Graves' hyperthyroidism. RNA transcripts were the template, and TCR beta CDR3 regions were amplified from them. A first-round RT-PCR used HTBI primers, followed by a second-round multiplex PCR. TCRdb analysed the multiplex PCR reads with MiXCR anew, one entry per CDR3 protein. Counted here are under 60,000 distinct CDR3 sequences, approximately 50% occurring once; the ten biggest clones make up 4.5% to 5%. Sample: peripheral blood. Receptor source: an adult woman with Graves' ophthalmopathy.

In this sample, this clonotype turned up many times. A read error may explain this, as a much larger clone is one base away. CDR3 sequence reads: CASSEDTGGLFF. As DNA, the CDR3 is TGTGCCAGCAGTGAGGACACCGGGGGGCTGTTTTTT. The chain has TRBV6-4 and TRBJ2-2; maybe TRBD2 (6 bases). The CDR3 has 12 residues. Germline loops: CDR1 MRHNA, CDR2 SNTAGT.

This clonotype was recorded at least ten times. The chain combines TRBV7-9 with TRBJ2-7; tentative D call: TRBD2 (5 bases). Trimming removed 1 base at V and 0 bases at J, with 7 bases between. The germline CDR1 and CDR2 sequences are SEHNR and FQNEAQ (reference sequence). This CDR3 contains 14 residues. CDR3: CASSLVDFSYEQYF. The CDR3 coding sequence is TGTGCCAGCAGCTTAGTGGACTTCTCCTACGAGCAGTACTTC.

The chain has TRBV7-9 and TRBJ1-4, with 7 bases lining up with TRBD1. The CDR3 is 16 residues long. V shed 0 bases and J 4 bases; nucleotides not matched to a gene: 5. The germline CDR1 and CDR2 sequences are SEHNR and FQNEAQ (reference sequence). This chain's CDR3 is CASSLAQGQFNEKLFF. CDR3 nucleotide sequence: TGTGCCAGCAGCTTAGCGCAGGGACAGTTTAATGAAAAACTGTTTTTT.

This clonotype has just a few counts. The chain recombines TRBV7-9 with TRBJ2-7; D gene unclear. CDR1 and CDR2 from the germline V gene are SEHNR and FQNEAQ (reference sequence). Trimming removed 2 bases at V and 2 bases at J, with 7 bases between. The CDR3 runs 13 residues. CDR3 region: CASSLYPTYEQYF. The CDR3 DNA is TGTGCCAGCAGCTTATACCCAACCTACGAGCAGTACTTC.

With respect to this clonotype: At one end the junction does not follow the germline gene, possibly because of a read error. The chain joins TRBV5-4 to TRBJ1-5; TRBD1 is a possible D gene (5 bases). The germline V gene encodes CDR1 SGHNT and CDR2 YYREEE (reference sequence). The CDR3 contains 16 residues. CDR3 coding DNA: TGTGCCAGCGGCTTGGGGGGACCTTTCAGCAATCAGCCCCAGCACTTT. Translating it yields CASGLGGPFSNQPQHF.

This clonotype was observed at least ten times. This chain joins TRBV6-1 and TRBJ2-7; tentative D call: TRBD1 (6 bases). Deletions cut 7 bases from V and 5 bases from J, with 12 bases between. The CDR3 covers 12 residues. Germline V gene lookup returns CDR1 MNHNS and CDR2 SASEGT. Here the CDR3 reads CASTQGQHEQYF. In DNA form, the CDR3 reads TGTGCCAGCACTCAGGGGCAGCACGAGCAGTACTTC.

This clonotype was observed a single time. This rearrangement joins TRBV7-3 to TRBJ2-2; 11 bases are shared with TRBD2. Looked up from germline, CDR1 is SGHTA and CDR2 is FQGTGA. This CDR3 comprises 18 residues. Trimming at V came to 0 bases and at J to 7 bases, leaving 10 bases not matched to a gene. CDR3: CASSLTVTSGRLGGELFF. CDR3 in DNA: TGTGCCAGCAGCTTAACGGTTACTAGCGGGAGATTGGGCGGGGAGCTGTTTTTT.

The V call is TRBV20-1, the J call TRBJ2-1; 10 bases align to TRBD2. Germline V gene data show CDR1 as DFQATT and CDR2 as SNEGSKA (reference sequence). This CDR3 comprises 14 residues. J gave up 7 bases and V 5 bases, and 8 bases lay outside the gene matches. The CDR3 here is CSARPTSGQNEQFF. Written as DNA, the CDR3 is TGCAGTGCTCGCCCGACTAGCGGGCAGAATGAGCAGTTCTTC.

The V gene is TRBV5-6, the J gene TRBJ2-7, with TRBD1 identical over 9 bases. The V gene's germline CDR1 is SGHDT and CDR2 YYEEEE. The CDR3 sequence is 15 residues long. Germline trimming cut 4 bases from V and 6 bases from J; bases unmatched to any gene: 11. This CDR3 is CASSPRGDRACEQYF. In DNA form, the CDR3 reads TGTGCCAGCAGCCCCCGCGGGGACAGGGCCTGCGAGCAGTACTTC.

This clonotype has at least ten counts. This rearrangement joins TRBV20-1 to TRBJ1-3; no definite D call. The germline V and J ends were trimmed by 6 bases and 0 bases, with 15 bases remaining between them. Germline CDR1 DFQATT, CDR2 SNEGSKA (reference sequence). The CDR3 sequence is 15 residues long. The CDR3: CSAEFRTSSGNTIYF. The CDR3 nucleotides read TGCAGTGCCGAGTTTCGCACGAGCTCTGGAAACACCATATATTTT.

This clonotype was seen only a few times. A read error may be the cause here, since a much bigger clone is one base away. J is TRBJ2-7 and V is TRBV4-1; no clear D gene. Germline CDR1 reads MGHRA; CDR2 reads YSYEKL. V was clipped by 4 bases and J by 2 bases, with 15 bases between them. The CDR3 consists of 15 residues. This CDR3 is CASSPDIPSAYEQYF. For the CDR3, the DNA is TGCGCCAGCAGCCCTGACATACCTTCTGCCTACGAGCAGTACTTC.

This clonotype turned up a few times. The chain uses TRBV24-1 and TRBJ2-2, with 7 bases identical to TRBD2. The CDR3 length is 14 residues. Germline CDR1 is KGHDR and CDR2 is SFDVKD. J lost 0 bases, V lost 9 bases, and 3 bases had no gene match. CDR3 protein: CATRSGANTGELFF. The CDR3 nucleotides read TGTGCCACCCGAAGCGGGGCGAACACCGGGGAGCTGTTTTTT.

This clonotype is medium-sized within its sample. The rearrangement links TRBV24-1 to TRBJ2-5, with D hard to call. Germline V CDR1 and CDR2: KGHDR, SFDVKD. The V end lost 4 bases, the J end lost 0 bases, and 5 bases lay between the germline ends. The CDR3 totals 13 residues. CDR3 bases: TGTGCCACCAGTGAATCTTACCAAGAGACCCAGTACTTC. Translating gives CATSESYQETQYF.

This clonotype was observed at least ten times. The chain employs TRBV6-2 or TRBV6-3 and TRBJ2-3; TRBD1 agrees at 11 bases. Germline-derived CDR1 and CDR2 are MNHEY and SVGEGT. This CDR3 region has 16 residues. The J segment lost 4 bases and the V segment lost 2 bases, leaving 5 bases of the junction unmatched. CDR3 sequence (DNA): TGTGCCAGCAGTTACCCTGTGGGACAGGGGGCAGATACGCAGTATTTT. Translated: CASSYPVGQGADTQYF.

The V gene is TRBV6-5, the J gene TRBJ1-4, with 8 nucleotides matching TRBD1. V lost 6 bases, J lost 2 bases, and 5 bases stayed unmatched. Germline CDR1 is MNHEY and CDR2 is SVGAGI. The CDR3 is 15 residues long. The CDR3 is CASSVDRATNEKLFF. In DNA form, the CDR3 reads TGTGCCAGCAGCGTGGACAGGGCTACTAATGAAAAACTGTTTTTT.

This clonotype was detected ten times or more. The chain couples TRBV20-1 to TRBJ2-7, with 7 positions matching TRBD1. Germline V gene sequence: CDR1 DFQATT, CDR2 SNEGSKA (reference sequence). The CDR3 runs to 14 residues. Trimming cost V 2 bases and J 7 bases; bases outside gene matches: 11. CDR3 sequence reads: CSARPTDRVREQYF. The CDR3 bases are TGCAGTGCTAGACCGACTGACAGGGTTCGGGAGCAGTACTTC.

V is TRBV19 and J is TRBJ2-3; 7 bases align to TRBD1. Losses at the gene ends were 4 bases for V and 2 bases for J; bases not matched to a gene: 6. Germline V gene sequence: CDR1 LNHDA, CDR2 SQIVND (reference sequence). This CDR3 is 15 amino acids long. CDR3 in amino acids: CASSKRQGDTDTQYF. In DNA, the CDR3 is TGTGCCAGTAGTAAGAGACAGGGAGACACAGATACGCAGTATTTT.

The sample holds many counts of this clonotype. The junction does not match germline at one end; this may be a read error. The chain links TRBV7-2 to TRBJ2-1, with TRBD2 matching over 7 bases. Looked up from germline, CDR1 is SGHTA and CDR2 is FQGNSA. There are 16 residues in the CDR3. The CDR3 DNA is TGTGCCAGCAGCTTAGGTGGCGGGAGCGATTCCCATGAGCAGTTTTTC. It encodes CASSLGGGSDSHEQFF.

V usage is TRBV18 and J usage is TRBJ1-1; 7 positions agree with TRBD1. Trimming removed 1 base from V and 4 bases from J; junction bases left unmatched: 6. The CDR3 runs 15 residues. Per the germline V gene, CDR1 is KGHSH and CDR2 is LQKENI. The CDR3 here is CASSPQQGMGTEAFF. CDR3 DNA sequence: TGTGCCAGCTCACCACAACAGGGGATGGGCACTGAAGCTTTCTTT.

The CDR3 DNA reads TGCAGTGCGCCGACTAGCGGGAGGGCCAATGAAAAACTGTTTTTT. Amino acids: CSAPTSGRANEKLFF. The rearrangement joins TRBV20-1 to TRBJ1-4, with D unresolved. This CDR3 contains 15 residues. Looked up from germline, CDR1 is DFQATT and CDR2 is SNEGSKA (reference sequence). V was cut by 6 bases and J by 5 bases, with 19 bases left in between.

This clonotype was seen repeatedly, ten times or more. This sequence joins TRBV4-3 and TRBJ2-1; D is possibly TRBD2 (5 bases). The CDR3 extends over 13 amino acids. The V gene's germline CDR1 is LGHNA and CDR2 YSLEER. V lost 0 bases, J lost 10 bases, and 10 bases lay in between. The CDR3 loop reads CASSQDISEEQFF. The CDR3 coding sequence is TGCGCCAGCAGCCAAGATATTAGCGAAGAGCAGTTCTTC.

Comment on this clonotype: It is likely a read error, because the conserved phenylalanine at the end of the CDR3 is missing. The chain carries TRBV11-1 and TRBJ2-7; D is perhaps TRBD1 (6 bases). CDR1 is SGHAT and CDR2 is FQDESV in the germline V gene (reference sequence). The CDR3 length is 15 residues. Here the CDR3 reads CASTPETGTTYKQYL. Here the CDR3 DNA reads TGTGCCAGCACCCCCGAAACAGGGACAACCTACAAGCAGTACCTC.

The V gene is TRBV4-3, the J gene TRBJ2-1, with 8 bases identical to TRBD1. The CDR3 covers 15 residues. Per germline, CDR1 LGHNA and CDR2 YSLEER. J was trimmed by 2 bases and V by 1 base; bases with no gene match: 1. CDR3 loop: CASSQGQGPYNEQFF. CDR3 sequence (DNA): TGCGCCAGCAGCCAAGGACAGGGGCCCTACAATGAGCAGTTCTTC.

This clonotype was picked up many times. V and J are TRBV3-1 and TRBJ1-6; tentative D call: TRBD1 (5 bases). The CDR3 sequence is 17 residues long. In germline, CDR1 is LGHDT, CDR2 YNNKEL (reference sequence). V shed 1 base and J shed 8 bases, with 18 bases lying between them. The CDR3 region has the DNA TGTGCCAGCAGCCAAGGCTTCAGACAGTACGAACATTCACCCCTCCACTTT. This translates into CASSQGFRQYEHSPLHF.

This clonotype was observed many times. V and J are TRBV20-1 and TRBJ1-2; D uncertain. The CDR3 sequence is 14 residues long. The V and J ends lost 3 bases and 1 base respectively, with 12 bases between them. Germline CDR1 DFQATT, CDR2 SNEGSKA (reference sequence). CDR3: CSASSALDNYGYTF. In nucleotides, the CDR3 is TGCAGTGCTAGCAGCGCACTGGATAACTATGGCTACACCTTC.